This T cell receptor (beta chain) was captured in a study of blood T cells in healthy people across ages. A sample-barcoded 5' primer and a J-beta primer mix were used in a second PCR of roughly 7 to 12 cycles. MiXCR, applied by TCRdb to the 5' RACE reads, yields one record per CDR3 protein. The sample yields around 1.5 million distinct CDR3 sequences, approximately 42% seen once. CDR1 ENHRY and CDR2 SYGVKD come from the germline V gene. The V and J ends lost 3 bases and 2 bases respectively, with 25 bases between them. The CDR3 is made up of 19 amino acids. This clonotype was observed a handful of times. Per sample, a minimum of 6.5 million PBMCs were isolated.

The chain uses TRBV10-3 and TRBJ2-5; tentatively, D is TRBD2 (5 bases). This TCR was sampled from a woman younger than 35 in good health. The sequenced sample was blood. The DNA of the CDR3 is TGTGCCATCAGTGAACTTTTGGACCTGAGGGAATGGCCGCAAGAGACCCAGTACTTC. Protein: CAISELLDLREWPQETQYF.